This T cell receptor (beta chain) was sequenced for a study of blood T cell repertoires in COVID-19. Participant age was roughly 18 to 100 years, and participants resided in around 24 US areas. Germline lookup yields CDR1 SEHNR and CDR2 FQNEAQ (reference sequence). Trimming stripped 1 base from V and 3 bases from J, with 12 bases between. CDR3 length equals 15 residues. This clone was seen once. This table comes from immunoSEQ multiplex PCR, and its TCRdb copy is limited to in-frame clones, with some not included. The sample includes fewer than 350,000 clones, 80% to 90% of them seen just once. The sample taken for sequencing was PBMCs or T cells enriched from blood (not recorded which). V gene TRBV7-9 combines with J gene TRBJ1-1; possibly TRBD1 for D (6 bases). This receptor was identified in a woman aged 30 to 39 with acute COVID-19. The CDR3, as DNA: TGTGCCAGCAGCTTAGGAACAGGGAGGGACACTGAAGCTTTCTTT. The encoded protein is CASSLGTGRDTEAFF.